This TCR beta chain is drawn from a study of T-cell reconstitution after alpha-beta-depleted transplantation in children. Study-wide findings and caveats: At around two months after transplant, the alpha-beta T cells were reportedly derived from several hundred expanded clones that came from non-depleted graft cells. Counts and diversity of T cells one year after transplant came mostly from newly produced T cells.

This clonotype was observed a handful of times. Its specificity is unknown. The CDR3 sequence is 15 residues long. V lost 0 bases and J 4 bases, leaving 10 bases between the germline ends. Germline V gives CDR1 SGHKS, CDR2 YYEKEE (reference sequence). Construction of the TCRbeta library involved unique molecular identifiers. One entry per CDR3 protein results from TCRdb running MiXCR on the PCR reads. The sample holds a few hundred thousand distinct CDR3 sequences, about a sixth seen once. This specimen consisted of PBMCs, mostly from graft donor cells, obtained 360 days after TCRalphabeta/CD19-depleted stem cell transplant. This chain uses TRBV5-5 with TRBJ2-2; D unresolved. The TCR sequence derives from a boy under two years old who had a stem cell transplant for Wiskott-Aldrich syndrome, so the T cells may come from the graft donor. The chain's CDR3 is CASSLALSFTGELFF. CDR3 nucleotide sequence: TGTGCCAGCAGCTTGGCCTTGAGTTTCACCGGGGAGCTGTTTTTT.